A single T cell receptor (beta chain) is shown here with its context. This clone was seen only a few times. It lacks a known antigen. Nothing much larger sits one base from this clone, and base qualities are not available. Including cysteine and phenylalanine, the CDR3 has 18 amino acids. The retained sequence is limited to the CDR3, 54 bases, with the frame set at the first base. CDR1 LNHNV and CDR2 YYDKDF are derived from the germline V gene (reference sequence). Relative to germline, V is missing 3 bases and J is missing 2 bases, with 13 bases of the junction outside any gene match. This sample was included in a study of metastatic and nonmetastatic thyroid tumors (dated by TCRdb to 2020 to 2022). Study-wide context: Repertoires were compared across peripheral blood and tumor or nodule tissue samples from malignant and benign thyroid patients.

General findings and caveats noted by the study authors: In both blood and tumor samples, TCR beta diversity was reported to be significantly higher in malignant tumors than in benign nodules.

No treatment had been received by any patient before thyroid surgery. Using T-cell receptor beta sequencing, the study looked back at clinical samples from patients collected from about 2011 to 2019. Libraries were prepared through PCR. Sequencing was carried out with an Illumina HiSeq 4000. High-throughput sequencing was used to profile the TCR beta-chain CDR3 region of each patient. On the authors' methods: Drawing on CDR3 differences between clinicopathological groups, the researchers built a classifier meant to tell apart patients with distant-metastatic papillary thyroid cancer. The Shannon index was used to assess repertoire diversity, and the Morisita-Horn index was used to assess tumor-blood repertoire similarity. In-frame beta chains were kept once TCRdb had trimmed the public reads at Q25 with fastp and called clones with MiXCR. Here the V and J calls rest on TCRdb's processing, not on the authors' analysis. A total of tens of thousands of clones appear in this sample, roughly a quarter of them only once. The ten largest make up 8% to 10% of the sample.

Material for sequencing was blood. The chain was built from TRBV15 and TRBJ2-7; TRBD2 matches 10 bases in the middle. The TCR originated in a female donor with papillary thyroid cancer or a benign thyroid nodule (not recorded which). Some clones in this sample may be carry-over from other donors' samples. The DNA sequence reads TGTGCCACCAGCAGCCATCCCAGTAGCGGGAGGATCCCCTACGAGCAGTACTTC. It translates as CATSSHPSSGRIPYEQYF. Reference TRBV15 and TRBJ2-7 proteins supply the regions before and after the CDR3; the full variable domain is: DAMVIQNPRYQVTQFGKPVTLSCSQTLNHNVMYWYQQKSSQAPKLLFHYYDKDFNNEADTPDNFQSRRPNTSFCFLDIRSPGLGDTAMYLCATSSHPSSGRIPYEQYFGPGTRLTVT.